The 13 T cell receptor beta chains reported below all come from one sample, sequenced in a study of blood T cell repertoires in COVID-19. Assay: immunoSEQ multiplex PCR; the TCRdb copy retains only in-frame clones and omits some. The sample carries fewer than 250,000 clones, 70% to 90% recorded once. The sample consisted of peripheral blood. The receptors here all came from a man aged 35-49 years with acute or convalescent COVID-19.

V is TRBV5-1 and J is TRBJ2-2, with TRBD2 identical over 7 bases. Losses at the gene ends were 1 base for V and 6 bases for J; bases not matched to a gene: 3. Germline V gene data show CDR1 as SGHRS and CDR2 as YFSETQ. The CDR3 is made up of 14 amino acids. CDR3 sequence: CASSLSGRAGELFF. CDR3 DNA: TGCGCCAGCAGCTTGTCTGGGAGGGCCGGGGAGCTGTTTTTT.

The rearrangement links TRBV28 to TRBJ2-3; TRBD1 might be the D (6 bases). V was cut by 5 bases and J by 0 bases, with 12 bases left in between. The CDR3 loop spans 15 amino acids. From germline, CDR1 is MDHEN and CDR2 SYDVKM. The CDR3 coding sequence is TGTGCCAGCAGTCCGGGACATACTAGCACAGATACGCAGTATTTT. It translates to CASSPGHTSTDTQYF.

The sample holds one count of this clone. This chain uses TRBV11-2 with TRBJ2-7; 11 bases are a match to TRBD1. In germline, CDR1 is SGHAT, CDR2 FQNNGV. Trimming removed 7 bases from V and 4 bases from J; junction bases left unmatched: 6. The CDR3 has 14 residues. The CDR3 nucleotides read TGTGCCAGCATCACCGGGACAGGGGGATACGAGCAGTACTTC. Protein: CASITGTGGYEQYF.

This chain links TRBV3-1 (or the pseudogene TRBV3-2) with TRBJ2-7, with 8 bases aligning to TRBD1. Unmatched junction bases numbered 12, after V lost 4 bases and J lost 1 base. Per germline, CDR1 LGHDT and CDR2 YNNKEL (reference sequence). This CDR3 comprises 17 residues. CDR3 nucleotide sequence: TGTGCCAGCAGCCGAACCAGAGGGCAGGGGGCGTCCTACGAGCAGTACTTC. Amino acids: CASSRTRGQGASYEQYF.

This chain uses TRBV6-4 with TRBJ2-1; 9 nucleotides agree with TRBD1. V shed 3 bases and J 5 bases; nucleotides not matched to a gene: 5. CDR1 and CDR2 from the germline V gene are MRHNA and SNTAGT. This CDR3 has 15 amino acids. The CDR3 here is CASSEGGTGNNEQFF. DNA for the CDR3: TGTGCCAGCAGTGAAGGAGGGACAGGGAACAATGAGCAGTTCTTC.

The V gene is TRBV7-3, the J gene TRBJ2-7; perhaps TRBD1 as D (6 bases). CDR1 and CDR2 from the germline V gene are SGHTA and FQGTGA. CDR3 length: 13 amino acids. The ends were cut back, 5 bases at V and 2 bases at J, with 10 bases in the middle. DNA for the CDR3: TGTGCCAGCAGCGGGGGCGACCCCTACGAGCAGTACTTC. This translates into CASSGGDPYEQYF.

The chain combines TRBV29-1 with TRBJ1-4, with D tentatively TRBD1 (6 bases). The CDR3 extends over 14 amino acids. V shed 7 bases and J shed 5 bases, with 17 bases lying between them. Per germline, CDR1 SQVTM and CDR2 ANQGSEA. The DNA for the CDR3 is TGCAGCGCTCGGGGGGCAGGGACAAATGAAAAACTGTTTTTT. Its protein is CSARGAGTNEKLFF.

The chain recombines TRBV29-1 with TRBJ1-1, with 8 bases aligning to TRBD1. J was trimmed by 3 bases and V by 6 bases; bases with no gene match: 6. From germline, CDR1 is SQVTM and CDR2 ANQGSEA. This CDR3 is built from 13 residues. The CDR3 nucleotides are TGCAGCGTGGCCGGGACAGGCCACACTGAAGCTTTCTTT. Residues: CSVAGTGHTEAFF.

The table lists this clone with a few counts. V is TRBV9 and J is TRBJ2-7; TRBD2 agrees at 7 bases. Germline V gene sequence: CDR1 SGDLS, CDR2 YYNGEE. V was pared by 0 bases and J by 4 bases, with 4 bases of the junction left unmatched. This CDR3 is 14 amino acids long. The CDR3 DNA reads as TGTGCCAGCAGCGTAGGGGGAGGGGATTACGAGCAGTACTTC. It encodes CASSVGGGDYEQYF. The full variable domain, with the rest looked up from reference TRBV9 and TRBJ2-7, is DSGVTQTPKHLITATGQRVTLRCSPRSGDLSVYWYQQSLDQGLQFLIQYYNGEERAKGNILERFSAQQFPDLHSELNLSSLELGDSALYFCASSVGGGDYEQYFGPGTRLTVT.

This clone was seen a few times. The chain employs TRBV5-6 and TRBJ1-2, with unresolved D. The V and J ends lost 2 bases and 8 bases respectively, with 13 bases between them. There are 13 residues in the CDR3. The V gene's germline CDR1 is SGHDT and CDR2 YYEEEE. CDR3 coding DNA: TGTGCCAGCAGCTTCCGGGTCGAACGAGGCTACACCTTC. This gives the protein CASSFRVERGYTF.

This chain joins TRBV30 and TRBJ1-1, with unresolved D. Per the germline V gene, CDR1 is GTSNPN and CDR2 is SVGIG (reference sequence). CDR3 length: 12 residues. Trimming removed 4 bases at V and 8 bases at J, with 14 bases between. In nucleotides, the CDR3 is TGTGCCTGGACCTGGACTGGGGAGGAAGCTTTCTTT. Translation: CAWTWTGEEAFF.

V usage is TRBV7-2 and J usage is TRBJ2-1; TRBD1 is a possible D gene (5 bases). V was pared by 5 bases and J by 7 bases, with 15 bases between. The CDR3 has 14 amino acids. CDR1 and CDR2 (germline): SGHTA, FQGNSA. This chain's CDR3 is CASSPMQGRNEQFF. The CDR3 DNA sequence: TGTGCCAGCAGCCCTATGCAGGGAAGAAATGAGCAGTTCTTC.

CDR3 nucleotide sequence: TGTGCCAGCAACCAATACACTAGCCCAAGTGCCGGGGAGCTGTTTTTT. It yields the protein CASNQYTSPSAGELFF. This chain links TRBV7-6 with TRBJ2-2; TRBD2 might be the D (6 bases). The CDR3 runs 16 residues. V lost 7 bases and J 6 bases, leaving 21 bases between the germline ends. CDR1 and CDR2 (germline): SGHVS, FNYEAQ.